The clone carrying this TCR beta chain has only one observation. The sample comes from a study of T and B cells in COVID-19 patients. TRB was amplified from about 260-540 ng of blood genomic DNA. CDR3 length equals 13 residues. V was pared by 8 bases and J by 4 bases, with 13 bases between. In germline, CDR1 is KGHDR, CDR2 SFDVKD. TRB rearrangements were amplified by multiplex PCR with BIOMED2 TRB-A/B primers. MiXCR, run by TCRdb on the multiplex PCR reads, gives a single entry per CDR3 protein. The sample lists approximately 18,000 distinct CDR3 sequences; roughly 28% were seen once. This TCR was recovered from a human donor who had recovered from COVID-19. Material: blood. The gene calls are TRBV24-1 and TRBJ1-2; tentative D call: TRBD1 (5 bases). CDR3 region: CATTPGGGYGYTF. CDR3 in DNA: TGTGCCACCACCCCGGGGGGGGGCTATGGCTACACCTTC.